This T cell receptor beta chain was observed in a study of graft-versus-host responses after intestinal transplantation. Study summary: Recipients across the board were started on anti-thymocyte globulin induction, then kept on tacrolimus and steroids for around 3 years.

Study-wide findings and caveats: Individuals carrying graft-donor T cell macrochimerism showed high graft-versus-host to host-versus-graft clonal ratios in allografts. GvH clones were identified in recipient marrow, with some first appearing in ileum or blood.

V was pared by 0 bases and J by 10 bases, with 4 bases of the junction left unmatched. The length of the CDR3 is 15 residues. The germline gives CDR1 SGHTA, CDR2 FQGTGA. Points on this clone: Antigen unknown.

Using immunoSEQ multiplex PCR, the repertoire was profiled, and TCRdb retains in-frame clones only, with some absent. The sample yields more than 70,000 clones, roughly 90% seen once. The rearrangement uses TRBV7-3 and TRBJ1-6; TRBD1 matches at 9 bases. The sample in question was unstimulated CD4+ T cells sorted from spleen or lymph node cells, obtained before intestinal transplant. The TCR originated in a human donor who received an intestinal transplant. The chain's CDR3 is CASSLTGTGPSPLHF. CDR3 coding DNA: TGTGCCAGCAGCTTAACCGGGACAGGGCCCTCACCCCTCCACTTT.